The entry below describes one T cell receptor beta chain. Original data processing: Reference gene primer amplification gave nucleated cell count estimates. The table came from immunoSEQ multiplex PCR; TCRdb's copy has only in-frame clones and leaves some out. V and J calls plus clone size are reproduced from that table; the DNA served to infer D and trimming. The top ten hold roughly 4.3% of the sample, which has around 450,000 clones, roughly 90% seen once. These data originate in a study of blood T cell repertoires in COVID-19. Study summary: Sites across the United States, Italy and Spain contributed samples from acute and convalescent COVID-19. PBMCs, B-cell-depleted T cells, or T cells were the source of the cDNA or gDNA that made up the material.

Germline V CDR1 and CDR2: SGHRS, YFSETQ. The V and J ends lost 1 base and 4 bases respectively, with 14 bases between them. CDR3 length equals 15 residues. The chain recombines TRBV5-1 with TRBJ2-5; possible D gene TRBD2, 5 bases. The sample taken for sequencing was peripheral blood. The TCR originated in a woman aged 25 to 39 with acute or convalescent COVID-19. In DNA, the CDR3 is TGCGCCAGCAGCTTGTGGGCGGGCGCGGGAGAGACCCAGTACTTC. Translation: CASSLWAGAGETQYF.